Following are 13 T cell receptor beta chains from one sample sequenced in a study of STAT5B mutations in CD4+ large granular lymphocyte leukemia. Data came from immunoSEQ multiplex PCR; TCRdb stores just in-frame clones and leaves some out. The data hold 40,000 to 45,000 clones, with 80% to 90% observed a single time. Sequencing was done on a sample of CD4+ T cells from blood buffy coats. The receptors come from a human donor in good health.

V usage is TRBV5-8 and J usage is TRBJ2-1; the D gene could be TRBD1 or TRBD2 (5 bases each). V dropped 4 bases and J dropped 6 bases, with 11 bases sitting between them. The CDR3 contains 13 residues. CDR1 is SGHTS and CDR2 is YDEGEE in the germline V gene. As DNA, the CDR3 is TGTGCCAGCAGCCCGGGACGGGGCAATGAGCAGTTCTTC. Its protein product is CASSPGRGNEQFF.

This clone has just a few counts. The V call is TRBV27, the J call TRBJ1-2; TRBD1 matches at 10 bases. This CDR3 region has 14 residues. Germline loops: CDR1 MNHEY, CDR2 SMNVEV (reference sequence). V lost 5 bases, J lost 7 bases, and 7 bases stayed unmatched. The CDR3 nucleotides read TGTGCCAGCAGTGGGGACAGGGGAGCGGGTGGCTACACCTTC. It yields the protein CASSGDRGAGGYTF.

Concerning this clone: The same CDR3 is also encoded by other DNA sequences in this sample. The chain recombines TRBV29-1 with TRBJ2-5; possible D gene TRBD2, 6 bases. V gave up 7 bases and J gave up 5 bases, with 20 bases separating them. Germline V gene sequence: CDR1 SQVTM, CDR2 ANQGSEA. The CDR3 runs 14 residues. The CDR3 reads CSATKGGVGETQYF. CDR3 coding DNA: TGCAGCGCCACCAAGGGAGGAGTTGGGGAGACCCAGTACTTC.

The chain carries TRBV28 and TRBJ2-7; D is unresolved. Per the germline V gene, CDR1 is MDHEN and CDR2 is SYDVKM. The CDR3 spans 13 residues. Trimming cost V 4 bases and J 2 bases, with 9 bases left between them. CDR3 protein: CASSSGPTYEQYF. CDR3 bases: TGTGCCAGCAGTTCCGGGCCAACCTACGAGCAGTACTTC.

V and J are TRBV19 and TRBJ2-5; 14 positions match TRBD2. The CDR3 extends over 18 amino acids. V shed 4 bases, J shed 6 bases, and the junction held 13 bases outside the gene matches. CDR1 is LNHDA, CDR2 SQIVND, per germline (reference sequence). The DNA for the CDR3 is TGTGCCAGTAGTAGGCGGACTAGCGGGGGGCTTAAAGAGCAGACCCAGTACTTC. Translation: CASSRRTSGGLKEQTQYF.

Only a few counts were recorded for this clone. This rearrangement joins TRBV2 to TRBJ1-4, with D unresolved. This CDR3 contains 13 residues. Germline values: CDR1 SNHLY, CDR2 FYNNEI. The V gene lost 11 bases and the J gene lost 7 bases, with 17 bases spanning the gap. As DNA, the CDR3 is TGTGCCGCTGGACGGGAAAGGGTTGAAAAACTGTTTTTT. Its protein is CAAGRERVEKLFF.

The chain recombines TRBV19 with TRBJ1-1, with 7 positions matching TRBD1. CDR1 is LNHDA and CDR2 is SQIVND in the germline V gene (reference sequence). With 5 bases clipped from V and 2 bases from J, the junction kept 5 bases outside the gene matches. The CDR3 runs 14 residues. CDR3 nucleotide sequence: TGTGCCAGTAGTCGACAGGGAAGTAACACTGAAGCTTTCTTT. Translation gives CASSRQGSNTEAFF.

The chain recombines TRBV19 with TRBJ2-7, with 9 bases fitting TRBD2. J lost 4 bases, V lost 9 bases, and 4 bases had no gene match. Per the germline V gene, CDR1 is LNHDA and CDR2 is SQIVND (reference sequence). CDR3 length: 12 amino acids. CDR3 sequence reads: CASRSGRYEQYF. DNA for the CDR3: TGTGCCAGCCGTAGCGGGAGATACGAGCAGTACTTC.

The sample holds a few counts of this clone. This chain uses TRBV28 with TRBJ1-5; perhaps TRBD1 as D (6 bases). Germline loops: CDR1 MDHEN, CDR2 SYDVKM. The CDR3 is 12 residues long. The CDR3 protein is CAGGQGIQPQHF. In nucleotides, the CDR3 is TGTGCGGGGGGCCAGGGTATCCAGCCCCAGCATTTT.

The CDR3 spells CASSTGTFNYNEQFF. In DNA, the CDR3 is TGTGCCAGCAGCACCGGGACTTTCAACTACAATGAGCAGTTCTTC. The chain has TRBV7-8 and TRBJ2-1, with D possibly matching TRBD2 (6 bases). The CDR3 loop spans 15 amino acids. Trimming shortened V by 5 bases and J by 3 bases, and 14 bases separated the two germline ends. Looked up from germline, CDR1 is SGHVS and CDR2 is FQNEAQ. Using reference TRBV7-8 and TRBJ2-1 for the parts outside the CDR3, the full variable domain is GAGVSQSPRYKVAKRGQDVALRCDPISGHVSLFWYQQALGQGPEFLTYFQNEAQLDKSGLPSDRFFAERPEGSVSTLKIQRTQQEDSAVYLCASSTGTFNYNEQFFGPGTRLTVL.

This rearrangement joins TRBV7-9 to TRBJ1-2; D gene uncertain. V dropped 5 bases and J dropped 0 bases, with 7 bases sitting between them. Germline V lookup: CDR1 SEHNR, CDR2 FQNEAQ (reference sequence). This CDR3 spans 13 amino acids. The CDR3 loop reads CASSQTANYGYTF. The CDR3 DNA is TGTGCCAGCAGCCAGACTGCTAACTATGGCTACACCTTC.

The DNA for the CDR3 is TGCGCCAGCAGCACGGGACTAGCGGGGGGTCTTGGGAATGAGCAGTTCTTC. Amino acid sequence: CASSTGLAGGLGNEQFF. The chain uses TRBV5-1 and TRBJ2-1; TRBD2 agrees at 15 bases. CDR1 and CDR2 (germline): SGHRS, YFSETQ. The CDR3 runs 17 residues. V lost 4 bases to trimming and J lost 7 bases; unmatched junction nucleotides: 9.

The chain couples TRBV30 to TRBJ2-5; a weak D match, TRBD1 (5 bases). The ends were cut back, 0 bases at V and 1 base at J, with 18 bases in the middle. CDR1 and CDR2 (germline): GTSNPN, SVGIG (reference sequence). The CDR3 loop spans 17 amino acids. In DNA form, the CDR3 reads TGTGCCTGGAGTGTACTCCCCCCCGACAGCATCCAAGAGACCCAGTACTTC. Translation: CAWSVLPPDSIQETQYF.